Included here is one TCR beta chain sequence, with context. Its antigen remains unidentified. Per-base qualities were not stored, and no clone one base away is much larger. The CDR1 and CDR2 encoded by the germline V gene are WSHSY and SAAADI. There are 14 amino acids in the CDR3, from cysteine to phenylalanine inclusive. Just CDR3 DNA is preserved here, 42 bases in frame from base 1. V and J lose 1 base and 2 bases, and a span of 8 bases separates them. These data come from a study of CD8 T cells in Susac syndrome (dated by TCRdb to between 2017 and 2020). For the wider study: Among the Susac syndrome patients who were sequenced, clinically active disease was present in over 5 and clinical remission was observed in eight or nine. At the time of blood withdrawal, Susac syndrome patients were either therapy-naive, taking corticosteroids (with some also receiving IVIg), or on IVIg alone. Repertoire sequencing was used to test whether CD8+ T cell activation and differentiation in Susac syndrome was antigen driven.

What the research found in general, with its limitations: The CD4+ T cell repertoire of patients with Susac syndrome showed no detectable clonal expansion. The TCR sequencing and HLA analysis was acknowledged to have included a relatively small number of individuals.

RNA was extracted using the RNeasy kit, and about 0.45 to 1 microgram was reverse transcribed with random hexamers. The immunoSEQ multiplex PCR assay, which covers 54 Vbeta and 13 Jbeta segments, was used to amplify TCR beta CDR3 regions. Bias from PCR amplification was corrected by using a synthetic template baseline for primer optimization and for computational correction. Turning to the authors' computational methods: Only productive sequences were kept, with reads annotated to V, D and J genes according to IMGT and analyzed in immunoSEQ Analyzer. To calculate clonality, Shannon entropy was normalized by log2 of the number of productive unique sequences and then subtracted from one. Public and private clones were assessed among the 100 most prevalent clones of each patient and control. A clone was defined as Susac-specific if it was absent from the healthy and MS cohorts, from some 1,100 published viral clones and from other ImmuneACCESS disease sequences. TCRdb passed the public sequencing reads through fastp at Q25 and MiXCR, retaining productive beta sequences. Every distinct CDR3 protein forms one entry, paired with its most common genes and DNA. The V and J calls were determined by TCRdb, not by the authors. This sample is represented by some 200,000 distinct CDR3 sequences; about 94% of them were singletons. Approximately 0.1% of the sample is taken by the ten largest.

Peripheral blood CD8+ and CD4+ T cells from healthy donors, Susac syndrome patients and multiple sclerosis patients were profiled using high-throughput TCR beta sequencing. Susac syndrome patients met recently defined diagnostic criteria for definite or probable disease. Bulk CD8+ and CD4+ T cells were purified by magnetic negative isolation, while CD8+ TEMRA cells were enriched using FACS. Blood was collected in EDTA tubes and processed within 24 hours, with PBMCs isolated through density gradient centrifugation. PBMCs intended for TCR sequencing were cryopreserved in liquid nitrogen and were subsequently thawed in a 37 degrees C water bath. A purity of at least 90% was achieved for sorted or isolated CD4+, CD8+ and CD8+ TEMRA cells.

Sequencing was done on a sample of CD4+ T cells from PBMCs. Here the chain combines TRBV10-2 and TRBJ1-2, and possibly TRBD1, on 5 matching bases. The TCR was taken from a human donor with Susac syndrome. This receptor has the CDR3 CASSEWGSNYGYTF. The sequence in DNA is TGCGCCAGCAGTGAGTGGGGCAGCAACTATGGCTACACCTTC.